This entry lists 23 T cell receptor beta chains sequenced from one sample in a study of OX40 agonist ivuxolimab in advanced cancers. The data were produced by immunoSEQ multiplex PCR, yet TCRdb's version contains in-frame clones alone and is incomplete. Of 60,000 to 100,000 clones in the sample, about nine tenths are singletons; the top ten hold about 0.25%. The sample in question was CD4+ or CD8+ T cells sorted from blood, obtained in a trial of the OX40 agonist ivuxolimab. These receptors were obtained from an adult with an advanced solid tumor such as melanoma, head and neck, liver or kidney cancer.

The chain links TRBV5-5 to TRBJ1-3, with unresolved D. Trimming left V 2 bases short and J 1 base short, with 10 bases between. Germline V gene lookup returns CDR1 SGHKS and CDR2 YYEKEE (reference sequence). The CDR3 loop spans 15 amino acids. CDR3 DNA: TGTGCCAGCAGCTTAAGAGTCTCATCTGGAAACACCATATATTTT. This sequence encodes CASSLRVSSGNTIYF.

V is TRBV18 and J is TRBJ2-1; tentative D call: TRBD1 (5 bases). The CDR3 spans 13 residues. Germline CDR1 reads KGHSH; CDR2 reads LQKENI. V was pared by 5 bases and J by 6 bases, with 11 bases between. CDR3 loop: CASSTYRGNEQFF. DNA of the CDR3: TGTGCCAGCTCAACATATAGGGGCAATGAGCAGTTCTTC.

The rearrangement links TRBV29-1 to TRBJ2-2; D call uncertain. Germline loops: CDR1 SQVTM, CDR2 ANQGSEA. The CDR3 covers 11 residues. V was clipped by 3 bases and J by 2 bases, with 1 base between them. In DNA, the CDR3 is TGCAGCGTTGACAACACCGGGGAGCTGTTTTTT. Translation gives CSVDNTGELFF.

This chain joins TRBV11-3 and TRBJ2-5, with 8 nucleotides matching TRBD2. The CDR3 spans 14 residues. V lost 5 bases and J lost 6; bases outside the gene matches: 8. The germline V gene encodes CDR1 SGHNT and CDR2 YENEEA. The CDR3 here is CASSPGSGSQTQYF. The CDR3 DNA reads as TGTGCCAGCAGCCCTGGGAGCGGGAGCCAGACCCAGTACTTC.

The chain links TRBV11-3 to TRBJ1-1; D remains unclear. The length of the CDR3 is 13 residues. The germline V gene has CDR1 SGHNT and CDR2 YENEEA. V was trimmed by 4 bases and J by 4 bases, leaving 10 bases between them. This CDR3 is CASSSGWRTEAFF. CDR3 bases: TGTGCCAGCAGCTCAGGATGGCGCACTGAAGCTTTCTTT. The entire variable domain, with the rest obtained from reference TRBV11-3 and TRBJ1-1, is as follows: EAGVVQSPRYKIIEKKQPVAFWCNPISGHNTLYWYLQNLGQGPELLIRYENEEAVDDSQLPKDRFSAERLKGVDSTLKIQPAELGDSAVYLCASSSGWRTEAFFGQGTRLTVV.

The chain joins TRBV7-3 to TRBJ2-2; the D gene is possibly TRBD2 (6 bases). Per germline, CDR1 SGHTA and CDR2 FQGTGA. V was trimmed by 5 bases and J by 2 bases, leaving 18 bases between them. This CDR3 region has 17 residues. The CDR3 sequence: CASSPLAGPHNTGELFF. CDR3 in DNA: TGTGCCAGCAGCCCCCTCGCGGGACCGCATAACACCGGGGAGCTGTTTTTT.

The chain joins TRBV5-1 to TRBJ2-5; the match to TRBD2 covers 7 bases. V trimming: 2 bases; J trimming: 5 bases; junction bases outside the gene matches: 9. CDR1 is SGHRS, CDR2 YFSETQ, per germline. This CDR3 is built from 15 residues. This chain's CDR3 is CASSFIAGEGETQYF. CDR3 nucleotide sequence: TGCGCCAGCAGCTTCATTGCGGGAGAGGGGGAGACCCAGTACTTC. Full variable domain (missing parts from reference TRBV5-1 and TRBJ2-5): KAGVTQTPRYLIKTRGQQVTLSCSPISGHRSVSWYQQTPGQGLQFLFEYFSETQRNKGNFPGRFSGRQFSNSRSEMNVSTLELGDSALYLCASSFIAGEGETQYFGPGTRLLVL.

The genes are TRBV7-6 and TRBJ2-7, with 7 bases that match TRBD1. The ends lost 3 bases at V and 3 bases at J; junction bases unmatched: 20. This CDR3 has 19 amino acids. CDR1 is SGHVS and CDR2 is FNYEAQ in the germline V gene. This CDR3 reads CASSLGQTGLFGPLYEQYF. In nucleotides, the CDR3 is TGTGCCAGCAGCTTGGGTCAGACAGGGTTGTTTGGCCCCCTCTACGAGCAGTACTTC.

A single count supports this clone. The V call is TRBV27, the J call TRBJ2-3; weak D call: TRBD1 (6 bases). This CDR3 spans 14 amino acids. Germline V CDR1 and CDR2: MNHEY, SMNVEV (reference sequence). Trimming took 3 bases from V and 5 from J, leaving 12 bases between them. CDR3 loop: CASSFRGRGDTQYF. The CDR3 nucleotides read TGTGCCAGCAGTTTCAGGGGCCGAGGAGATACGCAGTATTTT.

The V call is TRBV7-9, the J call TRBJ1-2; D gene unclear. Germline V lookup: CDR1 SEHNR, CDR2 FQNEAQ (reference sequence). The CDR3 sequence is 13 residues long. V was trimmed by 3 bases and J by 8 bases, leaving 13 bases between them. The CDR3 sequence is CASSFREEDGYTF. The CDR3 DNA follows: TGTGCCAGCAGCTTTCGGGAGGAAGACGGCTACACCTTC.

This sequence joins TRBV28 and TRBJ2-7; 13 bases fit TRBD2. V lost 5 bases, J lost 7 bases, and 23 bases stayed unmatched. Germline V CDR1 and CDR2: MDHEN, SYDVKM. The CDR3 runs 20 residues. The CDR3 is CASSRYPLAGTSGRVLEQYF. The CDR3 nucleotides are TGTGCCAGCAGTAGATACCCCCTAGCGGGAACTAGCGGGAGGGTCTTGGAGCAGTACTTC.

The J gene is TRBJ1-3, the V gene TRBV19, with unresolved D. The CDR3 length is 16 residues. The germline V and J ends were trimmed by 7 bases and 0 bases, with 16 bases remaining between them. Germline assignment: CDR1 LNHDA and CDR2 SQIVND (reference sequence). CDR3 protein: CASTPSSGSSGNTIYF. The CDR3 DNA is TGTGCCAGTACCCCCTCTTCGGGAAGCTCTGGAAACACCATATATTTT.

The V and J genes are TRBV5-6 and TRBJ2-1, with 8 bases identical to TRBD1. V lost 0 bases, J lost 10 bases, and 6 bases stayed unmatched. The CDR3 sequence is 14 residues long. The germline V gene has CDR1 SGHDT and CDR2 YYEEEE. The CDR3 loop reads CASSLGTGMGEQFF. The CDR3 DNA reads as TGTGCCAGCAGCTTGGGGACAGGGATGGGCGAGCAGTTCTTC.

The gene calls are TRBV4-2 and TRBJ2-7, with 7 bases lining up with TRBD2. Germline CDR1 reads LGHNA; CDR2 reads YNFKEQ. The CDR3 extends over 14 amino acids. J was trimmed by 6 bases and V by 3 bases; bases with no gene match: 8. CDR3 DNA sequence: TGTGCCAGCAGCCAGGAGCGGGGTAGCCGCGAGCAGTACTTC. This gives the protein CASSQERGSREQYF.

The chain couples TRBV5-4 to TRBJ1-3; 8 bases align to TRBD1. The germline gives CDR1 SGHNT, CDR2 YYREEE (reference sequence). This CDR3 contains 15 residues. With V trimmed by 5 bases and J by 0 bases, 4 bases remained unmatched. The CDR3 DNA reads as TGTGCCAGCAGTAGACAGGGGAACTCTGGAAACACCATATATTTT. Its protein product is CASSRQGNSGNTIYF.

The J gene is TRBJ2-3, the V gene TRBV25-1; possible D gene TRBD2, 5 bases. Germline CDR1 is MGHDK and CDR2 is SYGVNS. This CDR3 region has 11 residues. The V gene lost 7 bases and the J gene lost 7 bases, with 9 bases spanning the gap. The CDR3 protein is CASIGVNTQYF. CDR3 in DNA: TGTGCCAGCATCGGGGTGAATACGCAGTATTTT.

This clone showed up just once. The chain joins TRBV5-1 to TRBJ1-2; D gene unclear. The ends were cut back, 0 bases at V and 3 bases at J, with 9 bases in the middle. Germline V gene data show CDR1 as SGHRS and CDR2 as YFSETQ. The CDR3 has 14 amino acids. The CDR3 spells CASSLVPGYYGYTF. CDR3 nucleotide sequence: TGCGCCAGCAGCTTGGTTCCGGGATACTATGGCTACACCTTC.

The CDR3 sequence is CASSYGGDYGYTF. Here the CDR3 DNA reads TGTGCCAGCAGTTATGGGGGCGACTATGGCTACACCTTC. The chain is built from TRBV6-5 and TRBJ1-2; a possible D gene is TRBD1 (6 bases). The germline gives CDR1 MNHEY, CDR2 SVGAGI. V shed 3 bases and J shed 3 bases, with 8 bases lying between them. This CDR3 is built from 13 residues.

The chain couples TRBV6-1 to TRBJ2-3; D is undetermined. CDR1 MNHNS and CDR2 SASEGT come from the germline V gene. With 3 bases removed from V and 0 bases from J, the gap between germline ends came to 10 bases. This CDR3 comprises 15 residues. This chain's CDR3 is CASSETVLSTDTQYF. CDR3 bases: TGTGCCAGCAGTGAGACTGTACTAAGCACAGATACGCAGTATTTT.

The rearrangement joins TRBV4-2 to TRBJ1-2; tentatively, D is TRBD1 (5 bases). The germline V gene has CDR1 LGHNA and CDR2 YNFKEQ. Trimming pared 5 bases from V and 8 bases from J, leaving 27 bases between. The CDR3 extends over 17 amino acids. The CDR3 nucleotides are TGTGCCAGCAGCATTCGACCAACGGCAGGGCCATCTGGGGGCTACACCTTC. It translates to CASSIRPTAGPSGGYTF.

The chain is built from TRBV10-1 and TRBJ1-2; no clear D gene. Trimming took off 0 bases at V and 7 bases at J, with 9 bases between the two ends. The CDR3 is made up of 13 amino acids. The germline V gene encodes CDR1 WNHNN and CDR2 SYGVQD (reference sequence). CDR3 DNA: TGCGCCAGCAGTGAGTCCCCAAGCACTGGCTACACCTTC. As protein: CASSESPSTGYTF.

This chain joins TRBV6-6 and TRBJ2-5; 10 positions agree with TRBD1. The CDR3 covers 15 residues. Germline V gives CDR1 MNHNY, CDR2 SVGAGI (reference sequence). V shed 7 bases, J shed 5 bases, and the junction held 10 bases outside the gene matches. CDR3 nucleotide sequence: TGTGCCAGCAATTCCGGACAGGGGGTCACGGAGACCCAGTACTTC. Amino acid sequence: CASNSGQGVTETQYF.

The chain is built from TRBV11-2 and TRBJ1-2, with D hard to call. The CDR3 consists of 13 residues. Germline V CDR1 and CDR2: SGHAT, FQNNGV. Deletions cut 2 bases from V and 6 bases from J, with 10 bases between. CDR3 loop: CASSLSRTDGYTF. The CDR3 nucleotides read TGTGCCAGCAGCTTATCTAGGACCGATGGCTACACCTTC.